This note documents a single T cell receptor beta chain sequence. Its target is not known. The protocol was immunoSEQ multiplex PCR, while the TCRdb copy is restricted to in-frame clones and leaves out a portion. In the table there are around 31,000 clones, roughly 95% of which are singletons. The source of the sample is a study of circulating and synovial CD4+ cells in juvenile arthritis. Study-wide points: These repertoires were less diverse than bulk blood CD4 repertoires.

The source of this sequence is a human donor with juvenile idiopathic arthritis. The sequenced material came from CD4+ T cells from blood.

CDR3 sequence (DNA): TGTGCCAGCAGCAAAATGACGGGACTAGCGGGAGCGCAGACCCAGTACTTC. Its translation: CASSKMTGLAGAQTQYF. The genes are TRBV7-9 and TRBJ2-5; 14 bases match TRBD2. The CDR3 is made up of 17 amino acids. Germline-derived CDR1 and CDR2 are SEHNR and FQNEAQ (reference sequence). Unmatched junction bases numbered 11, after V lost 5 bases and J lost 6 bases.